The 25 T cell receptor beta chains below come from one sample, sequenced in a study of blood T cell repertoires in COVID-19. The table came from immunoSEQ multiplex PCR; TCRdb's copy has only in-frame clones and leaves some out. This table holds around 170,000 clones, approximately 88% found once. What was sequenced was peripheral blood. The receptors here all came from a man aged 18 to 29 with active or convalescent COVID-19.

J is TRBJ2-7 and V is TRBV5-1; 8 nucleotides align to TRBD1. This CDR3 has 14 amino acids. Germline CDR1 and CDR2: SGHRS and YFSETQ. Unmatched junction bases numbered 5, after V lost 0 bases and J lost 6 bases. The CDR3 sequence: CASSLGQGIGEQYF. The CDR3 nucleotides are TGCGCCAGCAGCTTGGGACAGGGGATTGGCGAGCAGTACTTC.

This chain links TRBV13 with TRBJ1-6, with TRBD1 matching 8 bases. V was clipped by 5 bases and J by 5 bases; unmatched bases: 5. CDR1 and CDR2 from the germline V gene are PRHDT and FYEKMQ (reference sequence). This CDR3 is built from 15 residues. Here the CDR3 DNA reads TGTGCCAGCAGCCGAGGACAGGGAAATAATTCACCCCTCCACTTT. Amino acids: CASSRGQGNNSPLHF.

This chain uses TRBV6-5 with TRBJ2-5, with 8 bases identical to TRBD1. V lost 4 bases to trimming and J lost 4 bases; unmatched junction nucleotides: 11. The CDR3 consists of 16 residues. Germline V gene lookup returns CDR1 MNHEY and CDR2 SVGAGI. The CDR3 reads CASSSRPGQGRETQYF. As DNA, the CDR3 is TGTGCCAGCAGTTCTCGACCAGGACAGGGTCGAGAGACCCAGTACTTC.

This clone occurred a few times. The chain is built from TRBV7-2 and TRBJ2-7; weak D call: TRBD1 (7 bases). The CDR3 spans 16 residues. V dropped 5 bases and J dropped 4 bases, with 21 bases sitting between them. Germline V gives CDR1 SGHTA, CDR2 FQGNSA. The CDR3 loop is CASSPQPQGGAYEQYF. The CDR3 nucleotides are TGTGCCAGCAGCCCCCAGCCGCAGGGGGGCGCGTACGAGCAGTACTTC. Based on the CDR3 plus reference TRBV7-2 and TRBJ2-7, the full variable domain is GAGVSQSPSNKVTEKGKDVELRCDPISGHTALYWYRQSLGQGLEFLIYFQGNSAPDKSGLPSDRFSAERTGGSVSTLTIQRTQQEDSAVYLCASSPQPQGGAYEQYFGPGTRLTVT.

Regarding this clone: Possible read error: a much larger clone is one base away. Other DNA sequences within the sample encode an identical CDR3. The gene calls are TRBV9 and TRBJ2-3; D possibly corresponds to TRBD2 (6 bases). This CDR3 has 17 amino acids. CDR1 is SGDLS and CDR2 is YYNGEE in the germline V gene. The CDR3 sequence is CASSVDGTPAAKDTQYF. The CDR3 coding sequence is TGTGCCAGCAGCGTAGATGGGACTCCCGCGGCGAAGGATACGCAATATTTT.

This chain uses TRBV28 with TRBJ1-5; 8 nucleotides line up with TRBD1. The V segment lost 2 bases and the J segment 2 bases; nucleotides outside the gene matches: 8. CDR1 and CDR2 (germline): MDHEN, SYDVKM. The CDR3 is 17 amino acids. The CDR3 DNA is TGTGCCAGCAGTTTAAAGGACAGGGACTGGCGCAATCAGCCCCAGCATTTT. Its protein is CASSLKDRDWRNQPQHF.

The J gene is TRBJ1-1, the V gene TRBV18; the D is unclear. The CDR3 contains 15 residues. V lost 2 bases, J lost 0 bases, and 10 bases lay in between. CDR1 and CDR2 from the germline V gene are KGHSH and LQKENI. The CDR3 DNA sequence: TGTGCCAGCTCACCATACGACATAATGAACACTGAAGCTTTCTTT. Residues: CASSPYDIMNTEAFF.

The chain couples TRBV2 to TRBJ2-1, with 9 bases lining up with TRBD2. The CDR3 runs to 11 residues. V dropped 11 bases and J dropped 15; count of bases not matched to a gene: 11. CDR1 and CDR2 from the germline V gene are SNHLY and FYNNEI. The CDR3 reads CAGQTGTSPFF. CDR3 in DNA: TGTGCCGGGCAGACCGGGACTAGCCCGTTCTTC. The full variable domain, rest sourced from reference TRBV2 and TRBJ2-1, is EPEVTQTPSHQVTQMGQEVILRCVPISNHLYFYWYRQILGQKVEFLVSFYNNEISEKSEIFDDQFSVERPDGSNFTLKIRSTKLEDSAMYFCAGQTGTSPFFGPGTRLTVL.

The chain uses TRBV7-5 and TRBJ2-7; the DNA was not compared with TRBD2, the D call given in the table. TRBV7-5 is shown as a pseudogene. This CDR3 contains 13 residues. The CDR3 loop is CARSLDRAYEQYF. As DNA, the CDR3 is TGTGCCAGAAGCTTAGACCGCGCCTACGAGCAGTACTTC.

The rearrangement links TRBV10-1 to TRBJ2-7; D is perhaps TRBD1 (5 bases). Per germline, CDR1 WNHNN and CDR2 SYGVQD (reference sequence). The CDR3 loop spans 15 amino acids. Trimming took off 4 bases at V and 6 bases at J, with 19 bases between the two ends. The CDR3 DNA follows: TGCGCCAGCAGTGTAAATCAGGGCACGATGTGCGAGCAGTACTTC. This gives the protein CASSVNQGTMCEQYF.

Note on this clone: This CDR3 is also generated by other DNA sequences in the sample. The rearrangement links TRBV10-3 to TRBJ2-6; TRBD1 might be the D (6 bases). The CDR3 covers 15 residues. The V gene lost 3 bases and the J gene lost 3 bases, with 9 bases spanning the gap. CDR1 and CDR2 from the germline V gene are ENHRY and SYGVKD. CDR3 DNA: TGTGCCATCAGTGAACAGGGCAGTGGGGCCAACGTCCTGACTTTC. Protein sequence: CAISEQGSGANVLTF.

The CDR3: CASSRQDTQYF. The CDR3, as DNA: TGTGCCAGCAGTCGACAAGATACGCAGTATTTT. The chain is built from TRBV6-5 and TRBJ2-3; the D is unclear. This CDR3 is built from 11 residues. V lost 5 bases and J lost 5, with 5 bases in between. Germline-derived CDR1 and CDR2 are MNHEY and SVGAGI.

The rearrangement uses TRBV7-2 and TRBJ2-1; TRBD1 agrees at 8 bases. This CDR3 has 16 residues. The J segment lost 5 bases and the V segment lost 4 bases, leaving 10 bases of the junction unmatched. Germline loops: CDR1 SGHTA, CDR2 FQGNSA. The CDR3 loop reads CASSYRDRSLNNEQFF. CDR3 nucleotide sequence: TGTGCCAGCAGCTACCGGGACAGGAGCCTCAACAATGAGCAGTTCTTC.

This clone is medium-sized in the sample. The gene calls are TRBV15 and TRBJ2-1, with 10 bases that match TRBD2. Germline V gives CDR1 LNHNV, CDR2 YYDKDF (reference sequence). The CDR3 covers 16 residues. V dropped 5 bases and J dropped 4; count of bases not matched to a gene: 8. CDR3 amino acids: CATSPVRTSGYNEQFF. The DNA for the CDR3 is TGTGCCACCAGCCCGGTGCGGACTAGCGGATACAATGAGCAGTTCTTC.

This chain links TRBV30 with TRBJ2-1; the D gene is possibly TRBD1 (5 bases). This CDR3 has 14 amino acids. V lost 1 base and J lost 5, with 12 bases in between. Germline lookup yields CDR1 GTSNPN and CDR2 SVGIG (reference sequence). The CDR3 spells CAWSGQGLHNEQFF. The CDR3 nucleotides read TGTGCCTGGAGTGGTCAGGGTCTCCACAATGAGCAGTTCTTC.

This clone was seen a single time. The V call is TRBV7-9, the J call TRBJ1-2; 10 bases match TRBD1. This CDR3 has 16 amino acids. With 3 bases clipped from V and 3 bases from J, the junction kept 7 bases outside the gene matches. Germline V gene sequence: CDR1 SEHNR, CDR2 FQNEAQ (reference sequence). Here the CDR3 DNA reads TGTGCCAGCAGCTTGTCGGCCGGGACAGGGGACTATGGCTACACCTTC. This encodes CASSLSAGTGDYGYTF.

The rearrangement uses TRBV4-3 and TRBJ2-7; 13 nucleotides align to TRBD2. CDR1 and CDR2 from the germline V gene are LGHNA and YSLEER. The V gene end was trimmed by 4 bases and the J gene end by 2 bases; junction bases not matched to a gene: 5. CDR3 length: 16 residues. In nucleotides, the CDR3 is TGCGCCAGCAGCCGAGAAGGGACTAGCGGGACCTACGAGCAGTACTTC. Its protein is CASSREGTSGTYEQYF.

V and J are TRBV29-1 and TRBJ1-1; maybe TRBD1 (6 bases). Germline CDR1 SQVTM, CDR2 ANQGSEA. This CDR3 region has 13 residues. Between the trimmed V and J ends, which lost 7 bases and 4 bases, there was a span of 16 bases. CDR3 in amino acids: CSAIGRGITEAFF. The CDR3 nucleotides are TGCAGCGCGATTGGGAGGGGGATCACTGAAGCTTTCTTT.

The chain is built from TRBV20-1 and TRBJ2-3; 7 positions agree with TRBD1. This CDR3 comprises 14 residues. After removal of 3 bases from V and 6 bases from J, the junction contained 9 bases not matched to a gene. The germline V gene encodes CDR1 DFQATT and CDR2 SNEGSKA (reference sequence). The CDR3 is CSASKTGPTDTQYF. The CDR3 nucleotides read TGCAGTGCTAGTAAGACAGGGCCAACGGATACGCAGTATTTT.

The chain recombines TRBV19 with TRBJ1-3; 7 bases align to TRBD1. CDR3 length equals 14 residues. CDR1 and CDR2 (germline): LNHDA, SQIVND (reference sequence). With V trimmed by 7 bases and J by 5 bases, 8 bases remained unmatched. CDR3 protein: CASNPGTERNTIYF. As DNA, the CDR3 is TGTGCCAGTAACCCCGGGACAGAAAGAAACACCATATATTTT.

The chain joins TRBV11-2 to TRBJ1-5, with 7 nucleotides matching TRBD1. J gave up 4 bases and V 4 bases, and 1 base lay outside the gene matches. Germline loops: CDR1 SGHAT, CDR2 FQNNGV. The CDR3 has 13 amino acids. The CDR3 DNA reads as TGTGCCAGCAGCTCGGACAGGAATCAGCCCCAGCATTTT. Its protein is CASSSDRNQPQHF.

The chain employs TRBV18 and TRBJ2-3; perhaps TRBD2 as D (7 bases). The CDR3 runs 16 residues. V dropped 2 bases and J dropped 2 bases, with 14 bases sitting between them. Germline V CDR1 and CDR2: KGHSH, LQKENI. CDR3 sequence: CASSPNAGAPTDTQYF. DNA of the CDR3: TGTGCCAGCTCACCAAATGCGGGGGCGCCCACAGATACGCAGTATTTT.

The chain combines TRBV11-3 with TRBJ2-3, with D perhaps matching TRBD2 (6 bases). The V end lost 5 bases, the J end lost 4 bases, and 13 bases lay between the germline ends. The CDR3 is 14 amino acids. In germline, CDR1 is SGHNT, CDR2 YENEEA. The CDR3 bases are TGTGCCAGCAGCACGACTAGGTACCCAGATACGCAGTATTTT. Its translation: CASSTTRYPDTQYF.

The chain employs TRBV5-5 and TRBJ2-5; 12 bases agree with TRBD1. The CDR3 loop spans 17 amino acids. Germline V gives CDR1 SGHKS, CDR2 YYEKEE (reference sequence). The V segment lost 5 bases and the J segment 4 bases; nucleotides outside the gene matches: 12. This chain's CDR3 is CASRITPGTGGAETQYF. In nucleotides, the CDR3 is TGTGCCAGCAGGATTACCCCCGGGACAGGGGGCGCAGAGACCCAGTACTTC.

This clone has just a few counts. This chain uses TRBV18 with TRBJ2-3, with 9 positions matching TRBD2. There are 13 residues in the CDR3. V shed 4 bases and J 4 bases; nucleotides not matched to a gene: 0. The germline V gene encodes CDR1 KGHSH and CDR2 LQKENI. The CDR3 DNA is TGTGCCAGCTCACTAGCGGGGGCAGATACGCAGTATTTT. Translating it yields CASSLAGADTQYF.